The 26 T cell receptor beta chains given below trace back to one sample, sequenced in a study of shared clonotypes between healthy human individuals. Libraries were prepared by immunoSEQ multiplex PCR; TCRdb keeps only in-frame clonotypes and omits some of them. Among about 360,000 clones listed, roughly 70% were seen once. Material: memory CD4+ T cells sorted from blood. The subset here: CD45RA-negative fraction. These receptor sequences come from a man between 25 and 39 years old in good health.

There are a few counts of this clone. The chain combines TRBV6-6 with TRBJ2-1, with 12 nucleotides matching TRBD2. The germline V gene has CDR1 MNHNY and CDR2 SVGAGI (reference sequence). The V segment lost 6 bases and the J segment 7 bases; nucleotides outside the gene matches: 4. The CDR3 extends over 14 amino acids. DNA for the CDR3: TGTGCCAGCAGACCGACTAGCGGGAGAAATGAGCAGTTCTTC. Protein product: CASRPTSGRNEQFF.

The chain carries TRBV5-1 and TRBJ2-4, with D possibly matching TRBD2 (5 bases). V was trimmed by 0 bases and J by 5 bases, leaving 15 bases between them. CDR3 length equals 16 residues. Germline V CDR1 and CDR2: SGHRS, YFSETQ. The CDR3 coding sequence is TGCGCCAGCAGCTTGGGGCCGGGATCCAACGAAAACATTCAGTACTTC. Its protein is CASSLGPGSNENIQYF.

This rearrangement joins TRBV4-2 to TRBJ1-4; D is unresolved. Trimming pared 5 bases from V and 8 bases from J, leaving 18 bases between. The CDR3 has 15 amino acids. Germline assignment: CDR1 LGHNA and CDR2 YNFKEQ. The CDR3 loop is CASSFRNGSPEKLFF. DNA of the CDR3: TGTGCCAGCAGCTTCCGAAACGGGAGCCCCGAAAAACTGTTTTTT.

V and J are TRBV21-1 and TRBJ2-2; TRBD1, the D gene given by the table, was not confirmed from the DNA. TRBV21-1 represents a pseudogene. The CDR3 sequence is 17 residues long. In DNA form, the CDR3 reads TGTGCCAGCAGCAAGGAAGTCCGGGACAGGGGTTCCGGGGAGCTGTTTTTT. Protein: CASSKEVRDRGSGELFF.

This chain uses TRBV25-1 with TRBJ1-3, with TRBD1 as a possible D gene (6 bases). CDR1 is MGHDK and CDR2 is SYGVNS in the germline V gene. This CDR3 comprises 15 residues. Trimming stripped 5 bases from V and 8 bases from J, with 19 bases between. The DNA of the CDR3 is TGTGCCAGCAGTCAATCCCCCCGGACAGTGGACACCATATATTTT. As protein: CASSQSPRTVDTIYF.

The genes are TRBV6-6 and TRBJ2-3, with D perhaps given as TRBD1 or TRBD2 (5 bases each). The V end lost 2 bases, the J end lost 6 bases, and 15 bases lay between the germline ends. Germline V lookup: CDR1 MNHNY, CDR2 SVGAGI (reference sequence). The CDR3 contains 15 residues. For the CDR3, the DNA is TGTGCCAGCAGTTACGGGACCGGAGCATCGGATACGCAGTATTTT. Protein: CASSYGTGASDTQYF.

This rearrangement joins TRBV5-5 to TRBJ1-5; D unclear. The CDR3 is made up of 15 amino acids. The V and J ends lost 0 bases and 0 bases respectively, with 7 bases between them. Germline CDR1 is SGHKS and CDR2 is YYEKEE (reference sequence). The CDR3 DNA follows: TGTGCCAGCAGCTTGGTGGTGGGTAGCAATCAGCCCCAGCATTTT. This gives the protein CASSLVVGSNQPQHF.

The chain carries TRBV5-6 and TRBJ1-1; D gene uncertain. V gave up 0 bases and J gave up 4 bases, with 16 bases separating them. The CDR3 length is 16 residues. Germline CDR1 is SGHDT and CDR2 is YYEEEE. The CDR3 DNA is TGTGCCAGCAGCTTGGTGGGAATGTCTGCCGGCACTGAAGCTTTCTTT. This sequence encodes CASSLVGMSAGTEAFF.

The gene calls are TRBV7-9 and TRBJ2-7; a possible D gene is TRBD2 (5 bases). Germline V gene lookup returns CDR1 SEHNR and CDR2 FQNEAQ (reference sequence). CDR3 length: 14 residues. V lost 4 bases to trimming and J lost 3 bases, with 13 bases between them. In nucleotides, the CDR3 is TGTGCCAGCAGCTCCGGGGTTCGCTACTACGAGCAGTACTTC. The encoded protein is CASSSGVRYYEQYF.

This clone was counted a few times. CDR3 sequence reads: CASSVLAGVSNTGELFF. CDR3 nucleotides: TGTGCCAGCAGCGTGTTAGCGGGAGTCTCGAACACCGGGGAGCTGTTTTTT. V is TRBV9 and J is TRBJ2-2; 9 bases fit TRBD2. V was pared by 2 bases and J by 0 bases, with 5 bases of the junction left unmatched. Germline assignment: CDR1 SGDLS and CDR2 YYNGEE. The CDR3 covers 17 residues.

The chain links TRBV5-5 to TRBJ2-7; D ambiguous. Trimming took 2 bases from V and 3 from J, leaving 15 bases between them. The CDR3 length is 15 residues. CDR1 and CDR2 from the germline V gene are SGHKS and YYEKEE (reference sequence). As DNA, the CDR3 is TGTGCCAGCAGCTTCCACGGGTTACCAGACTACGAGCAGTACTTC. Translating gives CASSFHGLPDYEQYF.

The rearrangement links TRBV18 to TRBJ1-5, with a weak D call TRBD1 (5 bases). The V gene's germline CDR1 is KGHSH and CDR2 LQKENI. CDR3 length equals 18 residues. V was trimmed by 3 bases and J by 4 bases, leaving 22 bases between them. CDR3 sequence: CASSPFPRVGGLNQPQHF. The CDR3 region has the DNA TGTGCCAGCTCACCGTTCCCAAGGGTCGGGGGACTTAATCAGCCCCAGCATTTT.

This clone was observed a single time. The V gene is TRBV6-1, the J gene TRBJ2-6, with D uncertain. Between the trimmed V and J ends, which lost 0 bases and 0 bases, there was a span of 3 bases. The germline V gene encodes CDR1 MNHNS and CDR2 SASEGT. This CDR3 is built from 15 residues. The CDR3 is CASSEAGSGANVLTF. In DNA form, the CDR3 reads TGTGCCAGCAGTGAAGCCGGCTCTGGGGCCAACGTCCTGACTTTC.

The chain recombines TRBV29-1 with TRBJ2-3; D is uncertain. The length of the CDR3 is 14 residues. Germline V lookup: CDR1 SQVTM, CDR2 ANQGSEA. V lost 7 bases and J lost 2, with 16 bases in between. CDR3 sequence reads: CSGRRAGVTDTQYF. The CDR3 bases are TGCAGCGGGCGCCGCGCAGGCGTCACAGATACGCAGTATTTT.

The chain recombines TRBV5-1 with TRBJ1-2; perhaps TRBD1 as D (6 bases). Germline CDR1 reads SGHRS; CDR2 reads YFSETQ. Trimming pared 4 bases from V and 2 bases from J, leaving 12 bases between. This CDR3 contains 14 residues. CDR3 sequence reads: CASSVRGGNYGYTF. The CDR3, as DNA: TGCGCCAGCAGCGTCAGGGGCGGCAACTATGGCTACACCTTC.

The V call is TRBV10-2, the J call TRBJ1-2; D uncertain. V was clipped by 8 bases and J by 6 bases, with 19 bases between them. Germline V CDR1 and CDR2: WSHSY, SAAADI. The CDR3 is made up of 14 amino acids. The CDR3 nucleotides read TGCGCCAGCTCCACCCCGGGCAGCGTTAATGGCTACACCTTC. This codes for CASSTPGSVNGYTF.

This chain joins TRBV2 and TRBJ2-1; a weak D match, TRBD2 (6 bases). Germline lookup yields CDR1 SNHLY and CDR2 FYNNEI. Trimming took 3 bases from V and 9 from J, leaving 12 bases between them. This CDR3 comprises 13 residues. CDR3 DNA sequence: TGTGCCAGCAGTGAGGGAGGTCGCGGTGAGCAGTTCTTC. This translates into CASSEGGRGEQFF. Supplemented by reference TRBV2 and TRBJ2-1, the full variable domain reads EPEVTQTPSHQVTQMGQEVILRCVPISNHLYFYWYRQILGQKVEFLVSFYNNEISEKSEIFDDQFSVERPDGSNFTLKIRSTKLEDSAMYFCASSEGGRGEQFFGPGTRLTVL.

This rearrangement joins TRBV18 to TRBJ2-1; a possible D gene is TRBD2 (6 bases). Germline CDR1 and CDR2: KGHSH and LQKENI. Trimming took off 2 bases at V and 4 bases at J, with 15 bases between the two ends. This CDR3 is built from 16 residues. CDR3 loop: CASSPMTSAGYNEQFF. CDR3 DNA sequence: TGTGCCAGCTCACCAATGACGAGCGCGGGGTACAATGAGCAGTTCTTC. The full variable domain, completed using reference TRBV18 and TRBJ2-1, is NAGVMQNPRHLVRRRGQEARLRCSPMKGHSHVYWYRQLPEEGLKFMVYLQKENIIDESGMPKERFSAEFPKEGPSILRIQQVVRGDSAAYFCASSPMTSAGYNEQFFGPGTRLTVL.

In DNA, the CDR3 is TGTGCCAGCAGTTTTGGACTAGCGGGAGTTTGGGGTAATGAGCAGTTCTTC. Protein product: CASSFGLAGVWGNEQFF. The V gene is TRBV27, the J gene TRBJ2-1, with 13 bases fitting TRBD2. This CDR3 spans 17 amino acids. Trimming at V came to 3 bases and at J to 7 bases, leaving 9 bases not matched to a gene. Germline values: CDR1 MNHEY, CDR2 SMNVEV (reference sequence).

The chain uses TRBV10-3 and TRBJ1-1; D unclear. Germline V gives CDR1 ENHRY, CDR2 SYGVKD. The CDR3 length is 13 residues. V was shortened by 3 bases and J by 3 bases, with 8 bases between the two germline ends. CDR3 region: CAISDGLDTEAFF. The CDR3 nucleotides read TGTGCCATCAGTGACGGTTTAGACACTGAAGCTTTCTTT.

The sample holds a few counts of this clone. The rearrangement joins TRBV7-2 to TRBJ2-1, with D tentatively TRBD2 (5 bases). Trimming left V 2 bases short and J 0 bases short, with 11 bases between. The V gene's germline CDR1 is SGHTA and CDR2 FQGNSA. This CDR3 contains 16 residues. The CDR3 region is CASSLSPAGSYNEQFF. The DNA of the CDR3 is TGTGCCAGCAGCTTATCCCCTGCGGGCTCCTACAATGAGCAGTTCTTC.

This clone has a handful of counts. The rearrangement uses TRBV20-1 and TRBJ2-7; D ambiguous. Germline CDR1 reads DFQATT; CDR2 reads SNEGSKA (reference sequence). V lost 6 bases, J lost 8 bases, and 14 bases lay in between. The CDR3 has 11 amino acids. The CDR3 loop reads CSATWDSQQYF. DNA of the CDR3: TGCAGTGCCACCTGGGATTCCCAGCAGTACTTC.

The chain has TRBV7-3 and TRBJ2-3; no clear D. V lost 8 bases and J 1 base, leaving 10 bases between the germline ends. CDR1 is SGHTA, CDR2 FQGTGA, per germline. The CDR3 runs to 13 residues. CDR3 nucleotide sequence: TGTGCCAGCCGAGAGTCTGGCACAGATACGCAGTATTTT. Protein sequence: CASRESGTDTQYF.

This clone came up many times. This sequence joins TRBV14 and TRBJ2-7; D possibly corresponds to TRBD2 (6 bases). Germline assignment: CDR1 SGHDN and CDR2 FVKESK. Trimming took 4 bases from V and 3 from J, leaving 10 bases between them. The CDR3 covers 13 residues. CDR3 nucleotides: TGTGCCAGCAGCCCCCTCGGGAGCTACGAGCAGTACTTC. Amino acid sequence: CASSPLGSYEQYF.

The chain combines TRBV18 with TRBJ2-3; TRBD1 aligns across 10 bases. With 6 bases clipped from V and 6 bases from J, the junction kept 3 bases outside the gene matches. Germline CDR1 KGHSH, CDR2 LQKENI. The CDR3 is 13 residues long. The CDR3 loop reads CASSRDRGDTQYF. The CDR3 bases are TGTGCCAGCTCTCGGGACAGGGGTGATACGCAGTATTTT.

This clone occurred a few times. The V gene is TRBV2, the J gene TRBJ2-1, with a possible D match to TRBD2 (5 bases). The V end was cut by 7 bases, the J end by 6 bases, with 16 bases between. Per germline, CDR1 SNHLY and CDR2 FYNNEI. This CDR3 is built from 14 residues. CDR3 in amino acids: CASNTPSSGNEQFF. DNA for the CDR3: TGTGCCAGCAATACTCCTAGCAGCGGCAATGAGCAGTTCTTC.